This T cell receptor beta chain was found in a study of blood T cell repertoires in COVID-19. Study as a whole: Whether acute or convalescent, the COVID-19 samples came from the United States, Italy and Spain. PBMCs, B-cell-depleted T cells, or T cells provided the cDNA or gDNA that made up the material.

Sequencing was performed with immunoSEQ multiplex PCR; in TCRdb, only in-frame clones are kept and a portion is missing. The sample includes 300,000 or so clones, roughly 90% of them seen just once. The CDR3 runs to 18 residues. CDR1 is LGHNA and CDR2 is YNFKEQ in the germline V gene. V dropped 0 bases and J dropped 7; count of bases not matched to a gene: 17. The sequence derives from a man aged 55 to 70 who had recovered from COVID-19. This sequence joins TRBV4-2 and TRBJ1-2; 7 nucleotides line up with TRBD1. The sequenced material came from PBMCs or T cells enriched from blood (not recorded which). The CDR3 coding sequence is TGTGCCAGCAGCCAAGATCCGATGCCAGGGGGTCGTTTGAGTGGCTACACCTTC. It specifies CASSQDPMPGGRLSGYTF.